These T cell receptor beta chains were read from a single sample in a study of Ad26.COV2.S vaccination and SARS-CoV-2 variants. The data were produced by immunoSEQ multiplex PCR, yet TCRdb's version contains in-frame clones alone and is incomplete. This sample has 300,000 to 400,000 clones, with around 87% found just once. The sample was peripheral blood, taken in a trial of Ad26.COV2.S vaccine versus placebo. The receptors derive from a person between 18 and 59 years old who received the Ad26.COV2.S COVID-19 vaccine or a placebo. CDR3s include the opening cysteine and the closing phenylalanine or tryptophan. The D gene is left open where the match is weak. Some rows have no size entry. The others give once, few or many, or a class for an expanded clone.

size: once
D: .
V: TRBV7-8
J: TRBJ1-1
CDR3: CASSVQGPKTEAFF
DNA: TGTGCCAGCAGCGTACAGGGTCCCAAGACTGAAGCTTTCTTT

size: .
D: .
V: TRBV30
J: TRBJ2-5
CDR3: CAWSGGGGRETQYF
DNA: TGTGCCTGGAGTGGCGGTGGGGGGAGGGAGACCCAGTACTTC

size: .
D: .
V: TRBV4-1
J: TRBJ1-4
CDR3: CASSQDVSATNEKLFF
DNA: TGCGCCAGCAGCCAAGACGTTTCGGCAACTAATGAAAAACTGTTTTTT

size: .
D: .
V: TRBV5-6
J: TRBJ1-3
CDR3: CASSLELGALGNTIYF
DNA: TGTGCCAGCAGCTTGGAGTTGGGGGCGCTTGGAAACACCATATATTTT

size: .
D: .
V: TRBV6-5
J: TRBJ2-7
CDR3: CASSYRPGHYEQYF
DNA: TGTGCCAGCAGTTACCGTCCGGGCCACTATGAGCAGTACTTC

size: .
D: .
V: TRBV29-1
J: TRBJ1-4
CDR3: CSVRVIGGEKLFF
DNA: TGCAGCGTTCGGGTCATAGGGGGTGAAAAACTGTTTTTT

size: .
D: .
V: TRBV4-1
J: TRBJ1-6
CDR3: CASSQDNGGRAAPLHF
DNA: TGCGCCAGCAGCCAAGATAACGGTGGTCGTGCAGCACCCCTCCACTTT

size: .
D: TRBD2
V: TRBV7-3
J: TRBJ2-3
CDR3: CASSTRTSGGTTDTQYF
DNA: TGTGCCAGCAGCACACGGACTAGCGGGGGGACAACAGATACGCAGTATTTT

size: .
D: .
V: TRBV27
J: TRBJ2-5
CDR3: CASSFSRGRQETQYF
DNA: TGTGCCAGCAGTTTCTCGCGGGGCCGGCAAGAGACCCAGTACTTC

size: .
D: TRBD1
V: TRBV4-1
J: TRBJ2-7
CDR3: CASSQDGGQAYYEQYF
DNA: TGCGCCAGCAGCCAAGATGGAGGACAGGCATACTACGAGCAGTACTTC

size: .
D: TRBD1
V: TRBV30
J: TRBJ2-5
CDR3: CAWSVQGTGGAGTQYF
DNA: TGTGCCTGGAGTGTACAGGGGACAGGGGGCGCGGGGACCCAGTACTTC

size: .
D: .
V: TRBV10-3
J: TRBJ1-1
CDR3: CAISDGFEAFF
DNA: TGTGCCATCAGTGATGGGTTTGAAGCTTTCTTT

size: few
D: TRBD2
V: TRBV7-2
J: TRBJ2-2
CDR3: CASSLFGTSGATGELFF
DNA: TGTGCCAGCAGCTTATTCGGGACTAGCGGGGCCACCGGGGAGCTGTTTTTT

size: .
D: .
V: TRBV29-1
J: TRBJ1-4
CDR3: CSFRQGGGEKLFF
DNA: TGCAGCTTCAGACAAGGTGGGGGTGAAAAACTGTTTTTT

size: .
D: TRBD2
V: TRBV3-1/TRBV3-2
J: TRBJ2-3
CDR3: CASSPRAGAANTQYF
DNA: TGTGCCAGCAGCCCTCGAGCGGGGGCGGCGAATACGCAGTATTTT